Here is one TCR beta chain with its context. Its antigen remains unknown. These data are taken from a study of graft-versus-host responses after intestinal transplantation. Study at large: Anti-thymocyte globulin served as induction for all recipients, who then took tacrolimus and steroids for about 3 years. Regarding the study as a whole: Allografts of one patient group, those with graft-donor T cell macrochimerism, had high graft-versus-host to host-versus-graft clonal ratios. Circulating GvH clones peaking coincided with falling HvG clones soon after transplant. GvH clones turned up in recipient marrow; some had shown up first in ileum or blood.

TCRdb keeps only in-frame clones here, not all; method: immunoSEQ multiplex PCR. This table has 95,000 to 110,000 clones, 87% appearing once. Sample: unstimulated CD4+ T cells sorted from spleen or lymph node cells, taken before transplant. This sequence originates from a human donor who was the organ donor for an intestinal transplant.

The CDR3 DNA is TGTGCCAGCAGCTTAACCCAAGATCAGCCCCAGCATTTT. The encoded protein is CASSLTQDQPQHF. The rearrangement uses TRBV7-3 and TRBJ1-5; D is undetermined. Trimming cost V 0 bases and J 5 bases, with 5 bases left between them. CDR3 length: 13 amino acids. Germline-derived CDR1 and CDR2 are SGHTA and FQGTGA.